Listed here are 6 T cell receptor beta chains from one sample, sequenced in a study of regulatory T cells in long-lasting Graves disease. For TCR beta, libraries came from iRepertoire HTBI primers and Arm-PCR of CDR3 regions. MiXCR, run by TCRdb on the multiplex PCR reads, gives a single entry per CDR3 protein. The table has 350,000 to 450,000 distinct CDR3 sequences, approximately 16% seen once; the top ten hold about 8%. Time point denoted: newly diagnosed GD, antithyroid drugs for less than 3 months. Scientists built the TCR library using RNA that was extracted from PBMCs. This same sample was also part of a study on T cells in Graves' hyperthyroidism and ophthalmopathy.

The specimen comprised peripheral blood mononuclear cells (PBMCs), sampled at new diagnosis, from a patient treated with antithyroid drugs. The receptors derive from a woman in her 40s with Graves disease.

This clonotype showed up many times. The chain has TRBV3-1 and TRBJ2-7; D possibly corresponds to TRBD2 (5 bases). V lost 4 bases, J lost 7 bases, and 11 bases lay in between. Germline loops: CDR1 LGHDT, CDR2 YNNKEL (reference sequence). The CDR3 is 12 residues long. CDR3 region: CASSRWSGEQYF. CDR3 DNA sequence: TGTGCCAGCAGCCGCTGGTCGGGAGAGCAGTACTTC.

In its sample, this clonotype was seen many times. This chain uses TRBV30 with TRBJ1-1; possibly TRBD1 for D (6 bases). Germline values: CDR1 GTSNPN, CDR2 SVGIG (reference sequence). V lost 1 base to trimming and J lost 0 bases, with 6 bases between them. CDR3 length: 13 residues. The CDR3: CAWSGQVNTEAFF. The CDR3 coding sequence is TGTGCCTGGAGTGGACAGGTGAACACTGAAGCTTTCTTT.

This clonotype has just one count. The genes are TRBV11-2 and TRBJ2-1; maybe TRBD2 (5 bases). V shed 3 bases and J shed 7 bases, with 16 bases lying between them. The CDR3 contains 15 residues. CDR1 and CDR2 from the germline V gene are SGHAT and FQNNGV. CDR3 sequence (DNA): TGTGCCAGCAGCTTCGGTAAGGGAGTTGGGAATGAGCAGTTCTTC. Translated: CASSFGKGVGNEQFF.

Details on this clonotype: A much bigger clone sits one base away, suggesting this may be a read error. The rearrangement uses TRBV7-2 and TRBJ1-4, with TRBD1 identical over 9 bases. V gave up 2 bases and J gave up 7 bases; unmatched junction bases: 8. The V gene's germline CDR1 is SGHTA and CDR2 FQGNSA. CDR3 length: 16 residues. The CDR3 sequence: CTSSLRRQGDSEKLFF. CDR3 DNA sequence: TGTACCAGCAGCTTACGCCGACAGGGGGATAGTGAAAAACTGTTTTTT. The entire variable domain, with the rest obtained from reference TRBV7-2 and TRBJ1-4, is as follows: GAGVSQSPSNKVTEKGKDVELRCDPISGHTALYWYRQSLGQGLEFLIYFQGNSAPDKSGLPSDRFSAERTGGSVSTLTIQRTQQEDSAVYLCTSSLRRQGDSEKLFFGSGTQLSVL.

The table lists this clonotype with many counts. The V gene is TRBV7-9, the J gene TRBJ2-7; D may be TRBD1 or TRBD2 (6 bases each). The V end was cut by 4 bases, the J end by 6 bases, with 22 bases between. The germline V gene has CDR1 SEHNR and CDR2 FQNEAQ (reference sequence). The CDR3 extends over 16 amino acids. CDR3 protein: CASSSTDAVEGGEQYF. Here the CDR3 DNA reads TGTGCCAGCAGCTCCACGGACGCCGTCGAGGGGGGCGAGCAGTACTTC. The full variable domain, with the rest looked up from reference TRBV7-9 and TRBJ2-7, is DTGVSQNPRHKITKRGQNVTFRCDPISEHNRLYWYRQTLGQGPEFLTYFQNEAQLEKSRLLSDRFSAERPKGSFSTLEIQRTEQGDSAMYLCASSSTDAVEGGEQYFGPGTRLTVT.

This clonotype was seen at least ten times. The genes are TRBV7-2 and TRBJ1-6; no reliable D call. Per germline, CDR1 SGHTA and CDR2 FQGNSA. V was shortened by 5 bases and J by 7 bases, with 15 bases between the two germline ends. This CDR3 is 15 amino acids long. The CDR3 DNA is TGTGCCAGCAGCCGACTGGGTTCTAGAAATTCACCCCTCCACTTT. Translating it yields CASSRLGSRNSPLHF. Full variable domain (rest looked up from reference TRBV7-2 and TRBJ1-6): GAGVSQSPSNKVTEKGKDVELRCDPISGHTALYWYRQSLGQGLEFLIYFQGNSAPDKSGLPSDRFSAERTGGSVSTLTIQRTQQEDSAVYLCASSRLGSRNSPLHFGNGTRLTVT.